This T cell receptor (beta chain) was recorded in a study of T cell clones after liver transplantation. Looking at the study overall: TCRbeta sequencing after a pre-transplant mixed lymphocyte reaction identified graft-donor-reactive clones, later tracked in post-transplant blood. Timepoints were pre-transplant, pre-withdrawal, and after withdrawal was completed or failed.

Germline V gene lookup returns CDR1 SGHTA and CDR2 FQGNSA. The CDR3 totals 14 residues. The ends were cut back, 0 bases at V and 12 bases at J, with 15 bases in the middle. Only in-frame clones appear in the TCRdb table, and some are missing; sequencing was by immunoSEQ multiplex PCR. This table has approximately 51,000 clones, roughly nine tenths appearing once. The material sequenced was CD8+ T cells from blood, taken 12 months after liver transplant. The TCR was taken from a human patient who received a liver transplant. The graft donor may have contributed some T cells. The chain couples TRBV7-2 to TRBJ2-1; possibly TRBD1 or TRBD2 for D (5 bases each). The CDR3 nucleotides read TGTGCCAGCAGCTTAGCGGGGACCGGGCCGATGCAGTTCTTC. Its protein product is CASSLAGTGPMQFF. Complete variable domain (other parts from reference TRBV7-2 and TRBJ2-1): GAGVSQSPSNKVTEKGKDVELRCDPISGHTALYWYRQSLGQGLEFLIYFQGNSAPDKSGLPSDRFSAERTGGSVSTLTIQRTQQEDSAVYLCASSLAGTGPMQFFGPGTRLTVL.